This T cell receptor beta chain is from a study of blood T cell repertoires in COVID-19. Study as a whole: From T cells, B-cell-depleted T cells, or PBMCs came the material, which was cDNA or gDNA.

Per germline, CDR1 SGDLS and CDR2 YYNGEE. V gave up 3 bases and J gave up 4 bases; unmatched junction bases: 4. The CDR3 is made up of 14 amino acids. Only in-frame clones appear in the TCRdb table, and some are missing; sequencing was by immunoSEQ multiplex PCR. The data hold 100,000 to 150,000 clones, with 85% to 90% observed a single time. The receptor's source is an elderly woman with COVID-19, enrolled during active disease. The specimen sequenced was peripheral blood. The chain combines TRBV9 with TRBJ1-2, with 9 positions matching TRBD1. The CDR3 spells CASSAGQGSYGYTF. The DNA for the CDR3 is TGTGCCAGCAGCGCGGGACAGGGTAGCTATGGCTACACCTTC.